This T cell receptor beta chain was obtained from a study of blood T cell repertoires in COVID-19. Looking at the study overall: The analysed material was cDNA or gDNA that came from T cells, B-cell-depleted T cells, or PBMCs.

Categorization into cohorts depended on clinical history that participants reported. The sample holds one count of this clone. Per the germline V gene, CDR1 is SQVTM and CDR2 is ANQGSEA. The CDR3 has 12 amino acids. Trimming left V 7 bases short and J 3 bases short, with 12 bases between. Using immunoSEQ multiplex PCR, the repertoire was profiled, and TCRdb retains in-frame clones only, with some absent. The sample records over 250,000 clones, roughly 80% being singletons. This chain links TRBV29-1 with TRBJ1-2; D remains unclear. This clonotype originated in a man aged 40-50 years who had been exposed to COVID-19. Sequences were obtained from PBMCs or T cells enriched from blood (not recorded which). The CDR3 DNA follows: TGCAGCGCAGAACGGGTCTACTATGGCTACACCTTC. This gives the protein CSAERVYYGYTF.